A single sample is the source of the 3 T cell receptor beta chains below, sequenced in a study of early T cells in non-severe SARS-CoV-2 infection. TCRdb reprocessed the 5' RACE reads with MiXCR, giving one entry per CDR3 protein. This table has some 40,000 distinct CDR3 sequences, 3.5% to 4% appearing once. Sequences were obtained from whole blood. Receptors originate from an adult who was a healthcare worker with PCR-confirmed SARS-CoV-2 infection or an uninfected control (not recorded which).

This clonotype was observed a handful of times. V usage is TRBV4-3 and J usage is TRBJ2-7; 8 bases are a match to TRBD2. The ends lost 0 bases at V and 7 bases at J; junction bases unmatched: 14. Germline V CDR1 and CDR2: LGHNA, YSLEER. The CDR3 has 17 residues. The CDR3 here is CASSQDSPSGGAGEQYF. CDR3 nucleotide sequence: TGCGCCAGCAGCCAAGATAGCCCGAGCGGGGGAGCTGGGGAGCAGTACTTC.

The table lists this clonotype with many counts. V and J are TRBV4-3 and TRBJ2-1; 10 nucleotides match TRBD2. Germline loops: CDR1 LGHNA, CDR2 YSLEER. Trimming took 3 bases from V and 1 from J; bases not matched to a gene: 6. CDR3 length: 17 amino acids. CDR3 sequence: CASSQKTSGLSYNEQFF. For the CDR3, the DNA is TGCGCCAGCAGCCAGAAGACTAGCGGGCTTTCCTACAATGAGCAGTTCTTC.

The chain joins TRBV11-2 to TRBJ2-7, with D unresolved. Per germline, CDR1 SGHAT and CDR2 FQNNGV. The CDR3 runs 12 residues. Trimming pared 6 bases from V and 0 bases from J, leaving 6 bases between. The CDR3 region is CASSHSSYEQYF. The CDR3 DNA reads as TGTGCCAGCAGTCACAGCTCCTACGAGCAGTACTTC. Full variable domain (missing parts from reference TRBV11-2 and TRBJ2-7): EAGVAQSPRYKIIEKRQSVAFWCNPISGHATLYWYQQILGQGPKLLIQFQNNGVVDDSQLPKDRFSAERLKGVDSTLKIQPAKLEDSAVYLCASSHSSYEQYFGPGTRLTVT.